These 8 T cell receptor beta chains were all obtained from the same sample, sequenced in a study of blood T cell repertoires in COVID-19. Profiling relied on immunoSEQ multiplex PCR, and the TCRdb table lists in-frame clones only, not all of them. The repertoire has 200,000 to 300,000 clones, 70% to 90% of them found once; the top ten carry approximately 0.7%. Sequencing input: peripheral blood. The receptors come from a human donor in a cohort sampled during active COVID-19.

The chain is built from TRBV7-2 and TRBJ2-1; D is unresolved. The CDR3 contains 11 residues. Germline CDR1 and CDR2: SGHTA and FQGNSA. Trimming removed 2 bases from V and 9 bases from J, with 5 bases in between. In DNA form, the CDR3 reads TGTGCCAGCAGCTTATTTCTTGAGCAGTTCTTC. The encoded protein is CASSLFLEQFF.

CDR3 in DNA: TGTGCCAGCAGACCTCCGGGACTGGAGTCCTACGAGCAGTACTTC. It yields the protein CASRPPGLESYEQYF. The J gene is TRBJ2-7, the V gene TRBV28, with D maybe TRBD2 (6 bases). The CDR3 is made up of 15 amino acids. The germline V gene has CDR1 MDHEN and CDR2 SYDVKM. The V and J ends lost 6 bases and 1 base respectively, with 16 bases between them.

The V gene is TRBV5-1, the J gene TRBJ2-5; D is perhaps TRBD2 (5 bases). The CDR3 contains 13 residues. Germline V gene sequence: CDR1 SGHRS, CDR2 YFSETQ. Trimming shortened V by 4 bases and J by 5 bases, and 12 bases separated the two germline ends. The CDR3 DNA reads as TGCGCCAGCAGCCCCGGGATTGGTGAGACCCAGTACTTC. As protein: CASSPGIGETQYF.

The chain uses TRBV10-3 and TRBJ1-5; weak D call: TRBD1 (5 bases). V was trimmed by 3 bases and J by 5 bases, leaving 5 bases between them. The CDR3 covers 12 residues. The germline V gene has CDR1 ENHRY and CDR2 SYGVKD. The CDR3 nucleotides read TGTGCCATCAGTGAAGGGGATCAGCCCCAGCATTTT. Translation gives CAISEGDQPQHF.

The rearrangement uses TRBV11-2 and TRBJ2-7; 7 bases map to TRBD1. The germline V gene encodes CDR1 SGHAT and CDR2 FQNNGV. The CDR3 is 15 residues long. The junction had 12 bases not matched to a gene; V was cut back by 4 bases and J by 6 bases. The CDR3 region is CASSYTRQGVAEQYF. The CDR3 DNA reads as TGTGCCAGCAGCTACACGCGACAGGGTGTAGCCGAGCAGTACTTC.

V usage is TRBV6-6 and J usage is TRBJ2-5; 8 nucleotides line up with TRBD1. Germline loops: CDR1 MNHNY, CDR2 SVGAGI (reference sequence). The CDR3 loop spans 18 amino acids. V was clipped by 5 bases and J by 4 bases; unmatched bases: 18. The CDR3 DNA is TGTGCCAGCAGTCCCGACCCCCGGGACAGGACCCTCCGAGAGACCCAGTACTTC. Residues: CASSPDPRDRTLRETQYF.

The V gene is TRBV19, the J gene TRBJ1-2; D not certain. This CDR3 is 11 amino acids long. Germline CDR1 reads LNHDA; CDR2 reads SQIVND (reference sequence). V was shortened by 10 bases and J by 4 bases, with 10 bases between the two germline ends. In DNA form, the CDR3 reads TGTGCCACCTCGGGTTTCTATGGCTACACCTTC. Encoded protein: CATSGFYGYTF.

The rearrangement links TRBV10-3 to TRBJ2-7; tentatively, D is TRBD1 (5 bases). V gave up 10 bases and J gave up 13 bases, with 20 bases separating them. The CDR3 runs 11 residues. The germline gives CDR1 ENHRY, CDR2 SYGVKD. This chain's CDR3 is CATSSARQLYF. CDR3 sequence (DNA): TGTGCCACTTCCTCTGCTAGACAGTTATACTTC.